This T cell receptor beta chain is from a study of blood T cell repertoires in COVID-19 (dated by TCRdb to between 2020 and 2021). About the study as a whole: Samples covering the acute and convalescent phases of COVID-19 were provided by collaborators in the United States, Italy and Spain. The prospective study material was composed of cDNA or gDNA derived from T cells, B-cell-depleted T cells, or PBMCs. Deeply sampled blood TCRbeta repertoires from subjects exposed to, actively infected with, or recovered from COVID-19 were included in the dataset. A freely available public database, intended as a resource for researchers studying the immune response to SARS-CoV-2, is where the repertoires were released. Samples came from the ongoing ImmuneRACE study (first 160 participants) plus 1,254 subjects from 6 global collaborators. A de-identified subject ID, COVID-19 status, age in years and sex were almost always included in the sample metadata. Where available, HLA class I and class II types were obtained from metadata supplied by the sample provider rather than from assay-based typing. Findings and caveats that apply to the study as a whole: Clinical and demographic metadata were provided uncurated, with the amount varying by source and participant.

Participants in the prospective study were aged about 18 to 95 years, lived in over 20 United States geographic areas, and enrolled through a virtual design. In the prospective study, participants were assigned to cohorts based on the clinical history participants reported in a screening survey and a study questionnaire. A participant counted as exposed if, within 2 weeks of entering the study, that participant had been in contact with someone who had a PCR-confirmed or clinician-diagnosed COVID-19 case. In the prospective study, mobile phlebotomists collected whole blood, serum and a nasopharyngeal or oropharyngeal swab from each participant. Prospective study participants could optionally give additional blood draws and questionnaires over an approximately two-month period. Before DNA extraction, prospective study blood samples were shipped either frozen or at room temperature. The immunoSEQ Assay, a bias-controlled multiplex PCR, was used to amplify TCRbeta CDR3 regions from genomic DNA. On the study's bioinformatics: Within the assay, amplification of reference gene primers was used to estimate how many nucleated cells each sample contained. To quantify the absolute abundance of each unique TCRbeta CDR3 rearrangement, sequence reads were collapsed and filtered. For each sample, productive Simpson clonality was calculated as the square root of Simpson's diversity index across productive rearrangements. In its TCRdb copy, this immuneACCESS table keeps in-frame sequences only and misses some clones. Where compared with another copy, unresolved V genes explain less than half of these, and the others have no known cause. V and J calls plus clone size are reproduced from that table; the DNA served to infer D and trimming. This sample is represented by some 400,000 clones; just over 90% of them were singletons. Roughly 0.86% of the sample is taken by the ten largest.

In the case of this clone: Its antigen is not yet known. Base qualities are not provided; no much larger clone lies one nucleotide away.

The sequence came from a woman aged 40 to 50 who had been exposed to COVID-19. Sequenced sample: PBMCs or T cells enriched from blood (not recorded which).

The CDR3 corresponds to CASSSSGTVNTGELFF. The bases are TGTGCCAGCAGCTCATCCGGGACAGTGAACACCGGGGAGCTGTTTTTT. This sequence uses TRBV7-2 and TRBJ2-2; TRBD1 matches 7 bases in the middle. V has 4 bases trimmed and J has 1 base trimmed; junction bases matching no gene number 6. The CDR3 holds 16 amino acids from the cysteine to the phenylalanine. Kept here is only the CDR3 DNA, which spans 48 bases and is read in frame from base 1. The germline V gene sets CDR1 to SGHTA and CDR2 to FQGNSA. With the portions outside the CDR3 filled from the reference TRBV7-2 and TRBJ2-2 genes, the complete variable region becomes GAGVSQSPSNKVTEKGKDVELRCDPISGHTALYWYRQSLGQGLEFLIYFQGNSAPDKSGLPSDRFSAERTGGSVSTLTIQRTQQEDSAVYLCASSSSGTVNTGELFFGEGSRLTVL.